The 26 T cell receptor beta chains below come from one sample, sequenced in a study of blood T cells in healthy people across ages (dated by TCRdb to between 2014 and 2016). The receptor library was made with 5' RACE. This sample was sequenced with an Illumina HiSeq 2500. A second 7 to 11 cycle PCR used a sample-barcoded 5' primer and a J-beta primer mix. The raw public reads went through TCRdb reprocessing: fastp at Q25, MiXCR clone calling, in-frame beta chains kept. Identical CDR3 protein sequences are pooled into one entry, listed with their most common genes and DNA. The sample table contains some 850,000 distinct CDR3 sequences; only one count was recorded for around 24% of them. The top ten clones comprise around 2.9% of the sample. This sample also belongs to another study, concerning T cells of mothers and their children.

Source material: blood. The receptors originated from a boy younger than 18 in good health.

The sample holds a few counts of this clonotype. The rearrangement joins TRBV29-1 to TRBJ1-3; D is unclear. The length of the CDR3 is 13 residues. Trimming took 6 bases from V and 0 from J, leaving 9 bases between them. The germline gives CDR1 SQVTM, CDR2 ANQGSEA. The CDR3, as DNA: TGCAGCGTGCAGGCCGGCTCTGGAAACACCATATATTTT. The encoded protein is CSVQAGSGNTIYF.

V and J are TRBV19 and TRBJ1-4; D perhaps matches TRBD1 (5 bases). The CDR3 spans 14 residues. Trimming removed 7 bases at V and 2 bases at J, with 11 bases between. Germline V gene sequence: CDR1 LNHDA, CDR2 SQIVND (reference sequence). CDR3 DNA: TGTGCCAGTAACTTGGGACTGACTAATGAAAAACTGTTTTTT. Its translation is CASNLGLTNEKLFF. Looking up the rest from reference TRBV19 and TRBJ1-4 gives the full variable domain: DGGITQSPKYLFRKEGQNVTLSCEQNLNHDAMYWYRQDPGQGLRLIYYSQIVNDFQKGDIAEGYSVSREKKESFPLTVTSAQKNPTAFYLCASNLGLTNEKLFFGSGTQLSVL.

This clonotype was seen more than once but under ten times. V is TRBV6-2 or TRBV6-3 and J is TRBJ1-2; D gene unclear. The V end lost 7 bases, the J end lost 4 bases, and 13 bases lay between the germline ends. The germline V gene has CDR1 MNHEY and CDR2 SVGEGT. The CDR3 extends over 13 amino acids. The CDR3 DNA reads TGTGCCAGCATGAGGATGCCGGCCTATGGCTACACCTTC. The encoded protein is CASMRMPAYGYTF.

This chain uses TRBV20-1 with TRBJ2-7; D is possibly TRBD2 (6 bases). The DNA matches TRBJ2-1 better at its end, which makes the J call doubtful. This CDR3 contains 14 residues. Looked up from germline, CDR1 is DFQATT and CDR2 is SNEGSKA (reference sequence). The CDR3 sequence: CSASVASVGAEQFF. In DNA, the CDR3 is TGCAGTGCTAGCGTTGCTAGCGTAGGGGCTGAGCAGTTCTTC.

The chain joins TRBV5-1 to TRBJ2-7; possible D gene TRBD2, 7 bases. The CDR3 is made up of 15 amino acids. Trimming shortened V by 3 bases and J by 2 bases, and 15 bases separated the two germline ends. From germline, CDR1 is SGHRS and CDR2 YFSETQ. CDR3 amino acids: CASSSGGGPTYEQYF. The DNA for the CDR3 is TGCGCCAGCAGCTCCGGCGGGGGCCCCACCTACGAGCAGTACTTC.

This chain's CDR3 is CASSYSGTRETQYF. In DNA form, the CDR3 reads TGTGCCAGCAGTTACTCGGGTACAAGGGAGACCCAGTACTTC. The rearrangement joins TRBV6-2 or TRBV6-3 to TRBJ2-5, with D hard to call. The CDR3 runs 14 residues. Germline V lookup: CDR1 MNHEY, CDR2 SVGEGT. With 0 bases removed from V and 5 bases from J, the gap between germline ends came to 10 bases.

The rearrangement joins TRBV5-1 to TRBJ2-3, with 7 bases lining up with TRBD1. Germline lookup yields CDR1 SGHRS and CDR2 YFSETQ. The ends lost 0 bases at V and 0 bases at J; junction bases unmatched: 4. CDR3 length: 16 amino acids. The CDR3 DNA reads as TGCGCCAGCAGCTTGGGGGGACAGCTAAGCACAGATACGCAGTATTTT. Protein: CASSLGGQLSTDTQYF.

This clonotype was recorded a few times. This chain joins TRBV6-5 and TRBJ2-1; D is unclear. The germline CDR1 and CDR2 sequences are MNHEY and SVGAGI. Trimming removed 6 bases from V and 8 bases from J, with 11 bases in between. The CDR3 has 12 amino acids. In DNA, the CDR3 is TGTGCCAGCAGGAACTCGATCGATGAGCAGTTCTTC. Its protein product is CASRNSIDEQFF.

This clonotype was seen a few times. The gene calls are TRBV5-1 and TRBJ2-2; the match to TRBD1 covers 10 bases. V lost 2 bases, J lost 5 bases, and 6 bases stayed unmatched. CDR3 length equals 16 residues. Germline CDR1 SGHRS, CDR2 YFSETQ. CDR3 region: CASSFAPGQGTGELFF. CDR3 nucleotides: TGCGCCAGCAGCTTCGCTCCGGGACAGGGGACCGGGGAGCTGTTTTTT.

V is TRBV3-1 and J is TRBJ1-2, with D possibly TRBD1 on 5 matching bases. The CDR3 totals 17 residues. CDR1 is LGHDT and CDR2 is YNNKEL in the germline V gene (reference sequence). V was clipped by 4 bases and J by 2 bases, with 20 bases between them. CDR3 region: CASSLRTPRTLNYGYTF. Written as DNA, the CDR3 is TGTGCCAGCAGCCTTCGGACACCAAGAACCTTGAACTATGGCTACACCTTC. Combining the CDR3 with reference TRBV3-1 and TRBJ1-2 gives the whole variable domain DTAVSQTPKYLVTQMGNDKSIKCEQNLGHDTMYWYKQDSKKFLKIMFSYNNKELIINETVPNRFSPKSPDKAHLNLHINSLELGDSAVYFCASSLRTPRTLNYGYTFGSGTRLTVV.

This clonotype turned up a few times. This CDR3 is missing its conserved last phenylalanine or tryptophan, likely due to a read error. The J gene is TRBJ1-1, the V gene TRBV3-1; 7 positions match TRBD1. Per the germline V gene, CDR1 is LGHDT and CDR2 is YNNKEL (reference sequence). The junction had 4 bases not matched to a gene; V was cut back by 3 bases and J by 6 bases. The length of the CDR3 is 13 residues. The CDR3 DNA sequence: TGTGCCAGCAGCCAGTCGCAGGGGGCTGAAGCTTTCTTG. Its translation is CASSQSQGAEAFL.

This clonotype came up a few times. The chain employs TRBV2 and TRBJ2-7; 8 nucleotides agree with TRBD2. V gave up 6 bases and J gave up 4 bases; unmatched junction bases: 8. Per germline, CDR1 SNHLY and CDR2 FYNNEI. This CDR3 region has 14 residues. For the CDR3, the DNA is TGTGCCAGCAGCCCTCTGGGACTAGAATACGAGCAGTACTTC. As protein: CASSPLGLEYEQYF.

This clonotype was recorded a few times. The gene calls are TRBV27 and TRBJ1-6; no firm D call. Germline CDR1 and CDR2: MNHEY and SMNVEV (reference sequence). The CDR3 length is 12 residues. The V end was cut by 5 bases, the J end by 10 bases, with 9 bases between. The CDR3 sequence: CASSPKDSPLHF. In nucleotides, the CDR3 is TGTGCCAGCAGTCCCAAGGACTCACCCCTCCACTTT.

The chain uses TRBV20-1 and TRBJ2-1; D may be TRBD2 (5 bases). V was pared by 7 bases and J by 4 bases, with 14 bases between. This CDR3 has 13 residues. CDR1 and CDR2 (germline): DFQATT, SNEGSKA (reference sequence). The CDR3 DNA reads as TGCAGTGGGAAGTTAGAGGGTTACAATGAGCAGTTCTTC. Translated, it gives CSGKLEGYNEQFF.

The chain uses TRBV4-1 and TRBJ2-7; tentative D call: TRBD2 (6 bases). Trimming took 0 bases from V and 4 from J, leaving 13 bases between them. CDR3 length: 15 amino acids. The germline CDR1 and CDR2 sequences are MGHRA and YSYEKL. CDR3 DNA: TGCGCCAGCAGCCAAGATAGGAGGGGCCGATACGAGCAGTACTTC. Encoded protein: CASSQDRRGRYEQYF.

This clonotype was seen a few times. CDR3: CASSLSQGRPYEQYF. The CDR3 region has the DNA TGTGCCAGCAGTTTATCGCAGGGGAGACCCTACGAGCAGTACTTC. The chain recombines TRBV27 with TRBJ2-7; the D gene is possibly TRBD1 (6 bases). The CDR3 sequence is 15 residues long. Germline lookup yields CDR1 MNHEY and CDR2 SMNVEV (reference sequence). V was clipped by 0 bases and J by 2 bases, with 11 bases between them.

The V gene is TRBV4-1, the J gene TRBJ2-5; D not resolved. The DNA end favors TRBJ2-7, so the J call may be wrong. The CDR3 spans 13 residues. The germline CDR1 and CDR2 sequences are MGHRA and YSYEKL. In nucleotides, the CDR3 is TGCGCCAGCAGCCAAGTACCTTTCTACGAGCAGTACTTC. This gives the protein CASSQVPFYEQYF.

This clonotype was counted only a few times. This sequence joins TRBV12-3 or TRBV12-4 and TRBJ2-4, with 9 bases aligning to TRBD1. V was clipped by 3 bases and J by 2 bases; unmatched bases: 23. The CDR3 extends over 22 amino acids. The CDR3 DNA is TGTGCCAGCAGTTTTTGGTCGGGGGTCGACAGGGGGAAGGGAGGGACCAAAAACATTCAGTACTTC. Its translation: CASSFWSGVDRGKGGTKNIQYF.

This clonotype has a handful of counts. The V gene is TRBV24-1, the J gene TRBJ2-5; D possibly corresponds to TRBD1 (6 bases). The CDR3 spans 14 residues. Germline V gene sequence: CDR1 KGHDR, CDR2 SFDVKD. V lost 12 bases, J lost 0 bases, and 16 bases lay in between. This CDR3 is CASNQGKYQETQYF. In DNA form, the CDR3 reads TGTGCCTCAAATCAGGGGAAGTACCAAGAGACCCAGTACTTC.

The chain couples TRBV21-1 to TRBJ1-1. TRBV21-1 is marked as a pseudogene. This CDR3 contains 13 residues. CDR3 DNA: TGTGCCAGCAGCAAATGGGGAGGCTCTGAAGCTTTCTTT. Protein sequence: CASSKWGGSEAFF.

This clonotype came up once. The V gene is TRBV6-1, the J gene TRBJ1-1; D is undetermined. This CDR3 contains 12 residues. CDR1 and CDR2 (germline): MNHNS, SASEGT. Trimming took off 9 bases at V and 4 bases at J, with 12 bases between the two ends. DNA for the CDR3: TGTGCCAGTATGGCGGAGTTCACTGAAGCTTTCTTT. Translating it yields CASMAEFTEAFF.

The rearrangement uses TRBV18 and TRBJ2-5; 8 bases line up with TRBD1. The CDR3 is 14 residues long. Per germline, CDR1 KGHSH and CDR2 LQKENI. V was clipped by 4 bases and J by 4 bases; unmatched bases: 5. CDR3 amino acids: CASSRDRSVETQYF. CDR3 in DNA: TGTGCCAGCTCACGGGACAGGAGTGTAGAGACCCAGTACTTC.

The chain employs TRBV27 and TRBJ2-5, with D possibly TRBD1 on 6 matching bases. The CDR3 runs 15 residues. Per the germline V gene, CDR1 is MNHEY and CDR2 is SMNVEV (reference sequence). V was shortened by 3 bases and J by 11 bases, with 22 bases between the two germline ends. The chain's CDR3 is CASSFYRANRREQYF. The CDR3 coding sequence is TGTGCCAGCAGTTTTTACAGGGCCAATAGGAGAGAGCAGTACTTC.

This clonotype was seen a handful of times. CDR3 sequence reads: CASSLTMGFLEKLFF. The CDR3 DNA follows: TGTGCCAGCAGCTTAACGATGGGGTTTCTGGAAAAACTGTTTTTT. The chain uses TRBV7-9 and TRBJ1-4; D not resolved. V lost 2 bases and J 8 bases, leaving 15 bases between the germline ends. CDR1 SEHNR and CDR2 FQNEAQ come from the germline V gene (reference sequence). The CDR3 covers 15 residues.

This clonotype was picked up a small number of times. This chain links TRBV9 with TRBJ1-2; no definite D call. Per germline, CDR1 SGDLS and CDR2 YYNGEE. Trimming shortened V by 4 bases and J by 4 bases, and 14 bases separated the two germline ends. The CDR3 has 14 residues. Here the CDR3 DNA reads TGTGCCAGCAGCCCATCATCAGGTGGCTATGGCTACACCTTC. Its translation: CASSPSSGGYGYTF.

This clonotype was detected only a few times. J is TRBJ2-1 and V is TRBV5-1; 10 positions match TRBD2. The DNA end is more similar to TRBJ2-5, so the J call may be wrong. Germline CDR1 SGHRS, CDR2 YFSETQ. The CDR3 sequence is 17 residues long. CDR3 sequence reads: CASSLGPSGGRQETQYF. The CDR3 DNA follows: TGCGCCAGCAGCTTGGGCCCTAGCGGGGGCCGGCAAGAGACCCAGTACTTC.